This T cell receptor (beta chain) was recovered during a study of blood T cells in healthy people across ages. Study-wide results and caveats: CMV status of donors was unknown, possibly confounding expanded clonotype changes.

The table lists this clonotype with a few counts. Its antigen is not known. The second PCR ran roughly 6 to 11 cycles with a sample-barcoded 5' primer and J-beta primers. TCRdb ran MiXCR on the 5' RACE reads and lists one entry per CDR3 protein. The repertoire holds approximately 360,000 distinct CDR3 sequences, 50% to 60% seen once, with under 65% in the top ten. Trimming pared 5 bases from V and 4 bases from J, leaving 11 bases between. The CDR3 spans 13 residues. Germline CDR1 MNHEY, CDR2 SMNVEV (reference sequence). The chain is built from TRBV27 and TRBJ1-1; D is uncertain. Sequencing used blood. The origin of this receptor is a man aged 55-75 years in good health. In DNA form, the CDR3 reads TGTGCCAGCAGTGCCGCGGGGAGCACTGAAGCTTTCTTT. Translated, it gives CASSAAGSTEAFF.